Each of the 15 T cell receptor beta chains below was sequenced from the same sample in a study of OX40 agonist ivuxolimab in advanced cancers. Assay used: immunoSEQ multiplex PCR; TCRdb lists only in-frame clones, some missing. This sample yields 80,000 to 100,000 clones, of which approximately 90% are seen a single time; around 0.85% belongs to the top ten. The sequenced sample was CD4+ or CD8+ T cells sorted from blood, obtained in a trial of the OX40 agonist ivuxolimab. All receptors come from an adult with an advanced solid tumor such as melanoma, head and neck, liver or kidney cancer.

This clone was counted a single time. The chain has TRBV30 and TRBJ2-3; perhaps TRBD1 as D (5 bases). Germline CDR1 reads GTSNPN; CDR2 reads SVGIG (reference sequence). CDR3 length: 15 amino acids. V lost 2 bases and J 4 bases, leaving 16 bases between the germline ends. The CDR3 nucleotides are TGTGCCTGGAGTTCAGGGCTTTGGGGCGCAGATACGCAGTATTTT. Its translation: CAWSSGLWGADTQYF.

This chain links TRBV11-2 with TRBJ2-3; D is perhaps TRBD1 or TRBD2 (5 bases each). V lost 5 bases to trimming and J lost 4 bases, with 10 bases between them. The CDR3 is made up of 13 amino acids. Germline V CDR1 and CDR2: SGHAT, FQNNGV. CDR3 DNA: TGTGCCAGCAGCCGGGACCGGTCAGATACGCAGTATTTT. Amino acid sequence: CASSRDRSDTQYF.

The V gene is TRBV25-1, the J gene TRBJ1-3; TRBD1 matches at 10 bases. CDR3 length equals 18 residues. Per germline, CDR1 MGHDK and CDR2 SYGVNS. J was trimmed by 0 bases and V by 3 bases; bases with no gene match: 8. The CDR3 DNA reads TGTGCCAGCAGTGAGACGAGACAGGGGGCTCGCTCTGGAAACACCATATATTTT. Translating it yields CASSETRQGARSGNTIYF.

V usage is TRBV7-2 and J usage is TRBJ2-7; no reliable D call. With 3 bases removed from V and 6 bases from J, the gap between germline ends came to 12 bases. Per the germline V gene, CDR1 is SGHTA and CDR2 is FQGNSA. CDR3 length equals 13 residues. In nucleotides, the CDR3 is TGTGCCAGCAGCTTCGAGCTCCCGAGCGAGCAGTACTTC. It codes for CASSFELPSEQYF.

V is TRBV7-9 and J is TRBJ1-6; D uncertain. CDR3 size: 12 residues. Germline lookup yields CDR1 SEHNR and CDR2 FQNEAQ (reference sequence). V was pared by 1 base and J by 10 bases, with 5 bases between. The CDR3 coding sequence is TGTGCCAGCAGCTTAGTCCTCTCACCCCTCCACTTT. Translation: CASSLVLSPLHF.

DNA for the CDR3: TGTGCCAGCAGCTTAGTTCCCCGAGGGGAAGAGACCCAGTACTTC. It translates to CASSLVPRGEETQYF. The V gene is TRBV7-9, the J gene TRBJ2-5; D may correspond to TRBD1 or TRBD2 (5 bases each). Trimming left V 1 base short and J 3 bases short, with 12 bases between. The germline V gene encodes CDR1 SEHNR and CDR2 FQNEAQ (reference sequence). This CDR3 has 15 residues. Drawing the rest from reference TRBV7-9 and TRBJ2-5, the complete variable domain is DTGVSQNPRHKITKRGQNVTFRCDPISEHNRLYWYRQTLGQGPEFLTYFQNEAQLEKSRLLSDRFSAERPKGSFSTLEIQRTEQGDSAMYLCASSLVPRGEETQYFGPGTRLLVL.

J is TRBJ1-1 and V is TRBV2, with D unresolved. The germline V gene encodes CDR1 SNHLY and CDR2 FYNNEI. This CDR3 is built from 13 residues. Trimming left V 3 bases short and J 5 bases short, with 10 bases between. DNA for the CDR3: TGTGCCAGCAGTGACTATGGGCAGACTGAAGCTTTCTTT. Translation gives CASSDYGQTEAFF.

DNA of the CDR3: TGTGCCAGCAGCCAAGATTCCCAGGGAGGGATTGAAAAACTGTTTTTT. Translation: CASSQDSQGGIEKLFF. V is TRBV14 and J is TRBJ1-4, with TRBD1 as a possible D gene (5 bases). V was trimmed by 0 bases and J by 7 bases, leaving 15 bases between them. Germline loops: CDR1 SGHDN, CDR2 FVKESK. The CDR3 extends over 16 amino acids. Full variable domain (outside the CDR3, taken from reference TRBV14 and TRBJ1-4): EAGVTQFPSHSVIEKGQTVTLRCDPISGHDNLYWYRRVMGKEIKFLLHFVKESKQDESGMPNNRFLAERTGGTYSTLKVQPAELEDSGVYFCASSQDSQGGIEKLFFGSGTQLSVL.

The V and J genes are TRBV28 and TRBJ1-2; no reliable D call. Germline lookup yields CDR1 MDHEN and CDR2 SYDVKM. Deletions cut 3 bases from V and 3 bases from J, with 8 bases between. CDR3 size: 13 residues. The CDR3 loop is CASSLLVDYGYTF. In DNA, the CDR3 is TGTGCCAGCAGTTTGCTCGTTGACTATGGCTACACCTTC.

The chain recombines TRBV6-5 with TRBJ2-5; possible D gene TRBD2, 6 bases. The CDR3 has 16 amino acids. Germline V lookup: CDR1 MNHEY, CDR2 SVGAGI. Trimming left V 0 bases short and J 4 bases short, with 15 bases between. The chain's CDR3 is CASSYSNGFGGETQYF. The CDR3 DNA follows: TGTGCCAGCAGTTACTCGAATGGGTTCGGGGGAGAGACCCAGTACTTC.

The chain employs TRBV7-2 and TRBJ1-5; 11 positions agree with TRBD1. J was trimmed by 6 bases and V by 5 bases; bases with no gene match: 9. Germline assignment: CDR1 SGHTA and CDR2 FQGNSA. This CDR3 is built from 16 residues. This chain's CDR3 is CASSVHGQGASQPQHF. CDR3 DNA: TGTGCCAGCAGCGTACACGGACAGGGGGCGTCTCAGCCCCAGCATTTT.

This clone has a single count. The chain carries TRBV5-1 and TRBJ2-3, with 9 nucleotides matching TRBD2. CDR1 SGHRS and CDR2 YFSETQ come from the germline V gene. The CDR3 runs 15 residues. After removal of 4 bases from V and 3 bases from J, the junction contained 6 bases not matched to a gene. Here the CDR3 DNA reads TGCGCCAGCAGCACGGGACTAGCAGGGACAGATACGCAGTATTTT. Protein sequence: CASSTGLAGTDTQYF. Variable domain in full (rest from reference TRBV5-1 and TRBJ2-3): KAGVTQTPRYLIKTRGQQVTLSCSPISGHRSVSWYQQTPGQGLQFLFEYFSETQRNKGNFPGRFSGRQFSNSRSEMNVSTLELGDSALYLCASSTGLAGTDTQYFGPGTRLTVL.

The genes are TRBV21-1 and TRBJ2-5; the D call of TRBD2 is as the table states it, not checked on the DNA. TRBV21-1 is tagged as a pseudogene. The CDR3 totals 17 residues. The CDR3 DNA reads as TGTGCCAGCAGCAAGTTGGTCAACGGGACTCCCGGCGAGACCCAGTACTTC. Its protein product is CASSKLVNGTPGETQYF.

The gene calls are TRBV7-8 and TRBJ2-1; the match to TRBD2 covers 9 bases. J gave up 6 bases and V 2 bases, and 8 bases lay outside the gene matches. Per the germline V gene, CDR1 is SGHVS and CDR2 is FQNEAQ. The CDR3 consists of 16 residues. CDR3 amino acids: CASSLRSGRGGNEQFF. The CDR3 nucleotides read TGTGCCAGCAGCTTAAGAAGCGGGCGGGGGGGCAATGAGCAGTTCTTC.

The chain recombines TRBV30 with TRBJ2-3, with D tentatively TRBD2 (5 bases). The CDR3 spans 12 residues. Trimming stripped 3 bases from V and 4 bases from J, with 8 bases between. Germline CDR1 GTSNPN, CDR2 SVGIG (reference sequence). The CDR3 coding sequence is TGTGCCTGGAGCGCCGGGGCAGATACGCAGTATTTT. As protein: CAWSAGADTQYF.